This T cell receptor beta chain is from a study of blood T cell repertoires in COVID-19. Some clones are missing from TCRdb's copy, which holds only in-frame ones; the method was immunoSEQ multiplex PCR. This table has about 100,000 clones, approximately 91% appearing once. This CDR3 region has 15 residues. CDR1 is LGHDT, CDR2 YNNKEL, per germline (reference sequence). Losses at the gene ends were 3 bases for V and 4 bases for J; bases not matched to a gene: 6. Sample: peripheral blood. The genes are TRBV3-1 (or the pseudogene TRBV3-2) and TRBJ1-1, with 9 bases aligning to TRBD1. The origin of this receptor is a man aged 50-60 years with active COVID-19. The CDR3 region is CASSQGQGLGTEAFF. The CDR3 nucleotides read TGTGCCAGCAGCCAGGGACAGGGCCTCGGCACTGAAGCTTTCTTT.